The rows below give T cell receptor beta chains drawn from one sample of a study of blood T cell repertoires in COVID-19. Sequenced by immunoSEQ multiplex PCR; TCRdb stores in-frame clones only, minus some. The table records some 300,000 clones, about 91% of them present only once. The sample comprised peripheral blood. All receptors derive from a woman under 40 who had recovered from COVID-19. CDR3s include the opening cysteine and the closing phenylalanine or tryptophan. The D gene is left open where the match is weak. Only part of the rows carry a size: once, few, many, or a class if the clone is expanded.

V	J	size	D	length	CDR3	DNA
TRBV5-6	TRBJ1-2	.	.	15	CASSLFESLPYGYTF	TGTGCCAGCAGCTTATTCGAGAGTCTGCCCTATGGCTACACCTTC
TRBV2	TRBJ2-6	.	.	13	CASTQSGANVLTF	TGTGCCAGCACGCAGTCTGGGGCCAACGTCCTGACTTTC
TRBV10-3	TRBJ2-7	.	.	14	CAISESAGSHEQYF	TGTGCCATCAGTGAGTCGGCGGGCTCGCACGAGCAGTACTTC
TRBV27	TRBJ2-7	.	.	13	CASSSRGIREQYF	TGTGCCAGCTCGTCAAGGGGAATTCGCGAGCAGTACTTC
TRBV5-4	TRBJ2-1	.	TRBD2	20	CASSRQTDGRAWYRWNEQFF	TGTGCCAGCAGCAGGCAAACGGACGGGAGGGCGTGGTATCGATGGAATGAGCAGTTCTTC
TRBV28	TRBJ1-2	.	.	17	CASSRGGARKGLYGYTF	TGTGCCAGCAGTAGGGGAGGGGCTCGAAAGGGACTCTATGGCTACACCTTC
TRBV27	TRBJ2-7	.	TRBD2	13	CASRTSGGYEQYF	TGTGCCAGCAGGACTAGCGGGGGGTACGAGCAGTACTTC
TRBV6-5	TRBJ2-2	.	.	15	CASSSTGLNTGELFF	TGTGCCAGCAGTTCCACGGGACTGAACACCGGGGAGCTGTTTTTT
TRBV6-6	TRBJ2-5	.	.	12	CASRSVQETQYF	TGTGCCAGCAGATCAGTCCAAGAGACCCAGTACTTC
TRBV9	TRBJ2-1	few	TRBD2	14	CASSATGLAHEQFF	TGTGCCAGCAGCGCGACCGGACTAGCGCATGAGCAGTTCTTC
TRBV2	TRBJ2-3	.	.	14	CASSEEEYTDTQYF	TGTGCCAGCAGTGAGGAGGAGTACACAGATACGCAGTATTTT
TRBV19	TRBJ2-2	.	TRBD1	15	CASSKTGGFTGELFF	TGTGCCAGTAGTAAGACAGGGGGCTTCACCGGGGAGCTGTTTTTT
TRBV29-1	TRBJ2-3	.	.	13	CSVRGPNTDTQYF	TGCAGCGTCCGGGGTCCTAACACAGATACGCAGTATTTT
TRBV6-1	TRBJ2-7	medium-sized	TRBD1	15	CASSDLAGGEYEQYF	TGTGCCAGCAGTGATCTAGCAGGGGGCGAATACGAGCAGTACTTC
TRBV6-1	TRBJ1-1	once	.	15	CASSEVGTLNTEAFF	TGTGCCAGCAGTGAAGTAGGGACACTGAACACTGAAGCTTTCTTT
TRBV7-2	TRBJ1-5	few	.	12	CASSREAQPQHF	TGTGCCAGCAGCAGAGAAGCTCAGCCCCAGCATTTT
TRBV6-5	TRBJ1-1	.	.	15	CASTRWGGVSTEAFF	TGTGCCAGCACCAGATGGGGGGGGGTGAGCACTGAAGCTTTCTTT
TRBV19	TRBJ2-2	.	.	16	CASSRGGGGLAGELFF	TGTGCCAGTAGCCGAGGAGGGGGAGGGTTAGCCGGGGAGCTGTTTTTT
TRBV5-1	TRBJ1-1	.	.	14	CASSLGGLDTEAFF	TGCGCCAGCAGCTTGGGGGGGCTGGACACTGAAGCTTTCTTT
TRBV5-4	TRBJ2-3	.	TRBD2	16	CASTPSGGGATDTQYF	TGTGCCAGCACCCCCTCGGGCGGGGGGGCCACAGATACGCAGTATTTT
TRBV7-9	TRBJ1-1	.	TRBD1	13	CASSLRGTGWAFF	TGTGCCAGCAGCTTACGGGGGACAGGGTGGGCTTTCTTT
TRBV7-9	TRBJ2-5	few	.	11	CASSSEETQYF	TGTGCCAGCAGCTCCGAAGAGACCCAGTACTTC
TRBV28	TRBJ2-5	.	.	16	CASSLPGAGAGRAQYF	TGTGCCAGCAGTTTACCCGGGGCAGGGGCGGGTAGGGCCCAGTACTTC
TRBV11-2	TRBJ1-4	.	.	16	CASSLVVRSGNEKLFF	TGTGCCAGCAGCTTAGTAGTTAGGTCGGGTAATGAAAAACTGTTTTTT
TRBV5-1	TRBJ1-1	.	TRBD1	14	CASSSGQGIAEAFF	TGCGCCAGCAGCTCGGGACAGGGAATCGCTGAAGCTTTCTTT
TRBV9	TRBJ1-2	.	TRBD1	15	CASSVGTGFNYGYTF	TGTGCCAGCAGCGTAGGGACAGGGTTTAACTATGGCTACACCTTC
TRBV24-1	TRBJ2-7	.	TRBD1	14	CATSDTAGGYEQYF	TGTGCCACCAGTGATACCGCAGGGGGCTACGAGCAGTACTTC
TRBV7-8	TRBJ2-5	.	.	14	CASRIEGVRKTQYF	TGTGCCAGCCGTATTGAGGGGGTTAGAAAGACCCAGTACTTC
TRBV11-1	TRBJ1-1	.	.	14	CASSRVGGATEAFF	TGTGCCAGCAGCCGGGTCGGGGGAGCGACTGAAGCTTTCTTT
TRBV6-5	TRBJ2-3	.	TRBD1	14	CASSGQGPTDTQYF	TGTGCCAGCAGCGGACAGGGGCCCACAGATACGCAGTATTTT
TRBV5-1	TRBJ1-1	.	.	15	CASSPPNSGRTEAFF	TGCGCCAGCAGCCCGCCAAATTCAGGGAGGACTGAAGCTTTCTTT
TRBV5-6	TRBJ1-4	.	TRBD1	14	CASSQGQGNEKLFF	TGTGCCAGCAGCCAGGGACAGGGGAATGAAAAACTGTTTTTT
TRBV7-8	TRBJ2-3	.	TRBD1	18	CASSLETTQGYSTDTQYF	TGTGCCAGCAGCTTAGAGACGACACAGGGGTATAGCACAGATACGCAGTATTTT
TRBV7-2	TRBJ2-3	.	TRBD2	17	CASSLFGGGRSTDTQYF	TGTGCCAGCAGCTTATTTGGCGGGGGTCGTAGCACAGATACGCAGTATTTT
TRBV11-2	TRBJ1-3	once	TRBD1	16	CASSKTGTNSGNTIYF	TGTGCCAGCAGCAAGACAGGGACGAACTCTGGAAACACCATATATTTT
TRBV6-1	TRBJ1-6	.	TRBD1	15	CASSEWDRRNSPLHF	TGTGCCAGCAGTGAATGGGACAGGAGAAATTCACCCCTCCACTTT
TRBV5-6	TRBJ1-2	.	.	11	CASSFGGGYTF	TGTGCCAGCAGCTTCGGGGGTGGCTACACCTTC
TRBV25-1	TRBJ2-4	.	.	13	CASGSRAKNIQYF	TGTGCCAGCGGAAGCAGGGCCAAAAACATTCAGTACTTC
TRBV15	TRBJ1-4	few	.	15	CATSRVGRANEKLFF	TGTGCCACCAGCAGAGTAGGGAGGGCGAATGAAAAACTGTTTTTT
TRBV11-3	TRBJ2-3	.	.	15	CASSLGESNTDTQYF	TGTGCCAGCAGCTTAGGAGAGTCTAACACAGATACGCAGTATTTT
TRBV20-1	TRBJ2-1	once	.	14	CSASGVRLYNEQFF	TGCAGTGCTAGTGGCGTCCGACTCTACAATGAGCAGTTCTTC